This T cell receptor (beta chain) was captured in a study of blood T cell repertoires in COVID-19. About the research overall: The analysed material was cDNA or gDNA that came from T cells, B-cell-depleted T cells, or PBMCs.

This clone was counted a few times. The authors' processing: Nucleated cell counts were estimated from reference gene primer amplification. TCRdb keeps only in-frame clones here, not all; method: immunoSEQ multiplex PCR. V, J and clone size were drawn from that table, and D and trimming were deduced from the DNA. The repertoire consists of 150,000 to 200,000 clones, with 74% occurring once and the leading ten covering about 3%. This CDR3 has 15 residues. In germline, CDR1 is KGHSH, CDR2 LQKENI. The V and J ends lost 2 bases and 7 bases, in that order; junction bases with no gene match: 10. Specimen: peripheral blood. The source is a woman older than 75 with acute or convalescent COVID-19. The V gene is TRBV18, the J gene TRBJ2-7; 8 nucleotides agree with TRBD1. CDR3 in DNA: TGTGCCAGCTCACCAGAACAGGGGGTCACGGGTGAGCAGTACTTC. It yields the protein CASSPEQGVTGEQYF.